Each of the 5 T cell receptor beta chains below was sequenced from the same sample in a study of cytomegalovirus exposure and HLA in healthy donors. The PCR contained 60 Vbeta and 13 Jbeta primers. Sequenced by immunoSEQ multiplex PCR; TCRdb stores in-frame clones only, minus some. The sample shows approximately 240,000 clones, 77% of them seen only once. Sequenced input: PBMCs. Source of these receptors: a woman in her fifties or sixties in good health and CMV-seropositive.

The chain recombines TRBV5-1 with TRBJ1-3; 10 positions agree with TRBD1. This CDR3 has 16 residues. Germline CDR1 reads SGHRS; CDR2 reads YFSETQ. V lost 4 bases, J lost 4 bases, and 8 bases stayed unmatched. CDR3 DNA sequence: TGCGCCAGCAGCACGACCGGGACAGGGGCCGGAAACACCATATATTTT. Its protein product is CASSTTGTGAGNTIYF. Combining the CDR3 with reference TRBV5-1 and TRBJ1-3 gives the whole variable domain KAGVTQTPRYLIKTRGQQVTLSCSPISGHRSVSWYQQTPGQGLQFLFEYFSETQRNKGNFPGRFSGRQFSNSRSEMNVSTLELGDSALYLCASSTTGTGAGNTIYFGEGSWLTVV.

The chain employs TRBV5-6 and TRBJ2-7, with D possibly matching TRBD1 (5 bases). The germline gives CDR1 SGHDT, CDR2 YYEEEE. CDR3 length equals 12 residues. The V and J ends lost 0 bases and 9 bases respectively, with 10 bases between them. DNA for the CDR3: TGTGCCAGCAGCTTGGGACAGAACGGGCAGTACTTC. This translates into CASSLGQNGQYF.

CDR3 protein: CASTRGGEQYF. The CDR3 nucleotides are TGTGCCAGTACAAGGGGCGGCGAGCAGTACTTC. This chain joins TRBV19 and TRBJ2-7; tentatively, D is TRBD1 (5 bases). Germline V lookup: CDR1 LNHDA, CDR2 SQIVND (reference sequence). The CDR3 sequence is 11 residues long. Trimming took 7 bases from V and 6 from J, leaving 10 bases between them.

This sequence joins TRBV2 and TRBJ2-2; weak D call: TRBD2 (6 bases). This CDR3 is built from 15 residues. CDR1 is SNHLY and CDR2 is FYNNEI in the germline V gene. The V gene lost 6 bases and the J gene lost 1 base, with 12 bases spanning the gap. This CDR3 reads CASRAGPGNTGELFF. The CDR3 DNA reads TGTGCCAGCAGGGCGGGGCCCGGGAACACCGGGGAGCTGTTTTTT.

The chain combines TRBV18 with TRBJ2-4, with a tentative D call TRBD2 (6 bases). Trimming took off 6 bases at V and 6 bases at J, with 18 bases between the two ends. Germline-derived CDR1 and CDR2 are KGHSH and LQKENI. The CDR3 loop spans 15 amino acids. This CDR3 is CASSGDLMGLNIQYF. The DNA for the CDR3 is TGTGCCAGCTCGGGGGACTTGATGGGTTTAAACATTCAGTACTTC.